The 8 T cell receptor beta chains given below trace back to one sample, sequenced in a study of identical twins. TCRdb reprocessed the 5' RACE reads via MiXCR and lists one record per CDR3 protein. The data contain 250,000 or so distinct CDR3 sequences, approximately 8.3% of them singletons. This sample was shared with a second study, whose subject was yellow fever vaccine responses in identical twins.

The sequenced material came from CD8+ T cells sorted from blood. Receptors were obtained from a woman in her late teens or twenties in good health.

The chain recombines TRBV7-2 with TRBJ2-1; 11 nucleotides match TRBD2. The CDR3 spans 15 residues. From germline, CDR1 is SGHTA and CDR2 FQGNSA. The J segment lost 7 bases and the V segment lost 5 bases, leaving 7 bases of the junction unmatched. The CDR3 nucleotides are TGTGCCAGCAGCGCGACTAGCGGGATTGGGAATGAGCAGTTCTTC. The encoded protein is CASSATSGIGNEQFF.

This clonotype was counted many times. This chain connects TRBV7-6 to TRBJ2-1; the match to TRBD1 covers 9 bases. The V and J ends lost 2 bases and 4 bases, in that order; junction bases with no gene match: 3. The germline gives CDR1 SGHVS, CDR2 FNYEAQ. There are 15 residues in the CDR3. Here the CDR3 reads CASSLSGQGYNEQFF. In DNA form, the CDR3 reads TGTGCCAGCAGCTTATCCGGACAGGGGTACAATGAGCAGTTCTTC.

A few counts support this clonotype. The rearrangement links TRBV12-3 or TRBV12-4 to TRBJ2-2; 10 nucleotides match TRBD1. The CDR3 runs 18 residues. J lost 0 bases, V lost 6 bases, and 10 bases had no gene match. The CDR3 loop is CASSPGQGGTANTGELFF. The CDR3 region has the DNA TGTGCCAGCAGCCCAGGACAGGGGGGAACCGCGAACACCGGGGAGCTGTTTTTT.

The chain joins TRBV11-1 to TRBJ2-3; 10 nucleotides agree with TRBD2. Germline CDR1 reads SGHAT; CDR2 reads FQDESV (reference sequence). The CDR3 loop spans 18 amino acids. V gave up 5 bases and J gave up 2 bases; unmatched junction bases: 13. The CDR3 DNA sequence: TGTGCCAGCAGCGGCTATACCGGGACTAGCGCGAACACAGATACGCAGTATTTT. Encoded protein: CASSGYTGTSANTDTQYF.

The table lists this clonotype with a few counts. This chain uses TRBV6-5 with TRBJ2-2; TRBD1 aligns across 12 bases. J was trimmed by 6 bases and V by 2 bases; bases with no gene match: 4. The CDR3 spans 16 residues. Germline loops: CDR1 MNHEY, CDR2 SVGAGI. Here the CDR3 reads CASSYRDRGPSGELFF. As DNA, the CDR3 is TGTGCCAGCAGTTACAGGGACAGGGGGCCCTCCGGGGAGCTGTTTTTT.

The chain couples TRBV5-8 to TRBJ2-7; D unresolved. CDR1 and CDR2 from the germline V gene are SGHTS and YDEGEE. Between the trimmed V and J ends, which lost 6 bases and 3 bases, there was a span of 4 bases. The CDR3 has 10 residues. The CDR3 coding sequence is TGTGCCAGCAACGACTACGAGCAGTACTTC. Translating gives CASNDYEQYF.

This clonotype was picked up many times. J is TRBJ2-5 and V is TRBV7-3, with 7 bases aligning to TRBD1. CDR1 SGHTA and CDR2 FQGTGA come from the germline V gene. The V gene end was trimmed by 5 bases and the J gene end by 1 base; junction bases not matched to a gene: 4. This CDR3 contains 14 residues. The chain's CDR3 is CASSPSGGQETQYF. In nucleotides, the CDR3 is TGTGCCAGCAGCCCATCAGGGGGCCAAGAGACCCAGTACTTC.

The chain uses TRBV12-3 or TRBV12-4 and TRBJ2-1; TRBD1 is a possible D gene (7 bases). This CDR3 spans 12 amino acids. The CDR3 here is CAQPGLTGEQFF. As DNA, the CDR3 is TGTGCTCAGCCGGGACTGACAGGGGAGCAGTTCTTC.